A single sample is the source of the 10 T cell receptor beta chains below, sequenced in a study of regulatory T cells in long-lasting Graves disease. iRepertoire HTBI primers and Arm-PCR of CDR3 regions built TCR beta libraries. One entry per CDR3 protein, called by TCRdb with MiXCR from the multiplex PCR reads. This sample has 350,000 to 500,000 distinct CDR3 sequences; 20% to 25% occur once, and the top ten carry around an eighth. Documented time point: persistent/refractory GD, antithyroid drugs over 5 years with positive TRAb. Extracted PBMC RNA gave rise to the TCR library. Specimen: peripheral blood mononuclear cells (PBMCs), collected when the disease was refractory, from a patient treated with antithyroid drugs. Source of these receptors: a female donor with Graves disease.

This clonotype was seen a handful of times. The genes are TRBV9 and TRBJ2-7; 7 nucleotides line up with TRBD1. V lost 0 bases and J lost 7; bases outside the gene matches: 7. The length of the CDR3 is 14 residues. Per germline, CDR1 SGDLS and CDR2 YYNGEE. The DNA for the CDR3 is TGTGCCAGCAGCGTAGGACAGGGCAATAGGGAGCAGTACTTC. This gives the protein CASSVGQGNREQYF.

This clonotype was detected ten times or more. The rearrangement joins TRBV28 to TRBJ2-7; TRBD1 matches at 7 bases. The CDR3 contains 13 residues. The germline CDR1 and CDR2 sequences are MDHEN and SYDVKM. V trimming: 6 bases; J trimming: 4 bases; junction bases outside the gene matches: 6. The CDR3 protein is CASRPGQEYEQYF. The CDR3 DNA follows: TGTGCCAGCAGACCCGGACAGGAGTACGAGCAGTACTTC.

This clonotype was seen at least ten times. Written as DNA, the CDR3 is TGTGCCAGCAGTTACGGCCCCGGCGGCAATCAGCCCCAGCATTTT. It specifies CASSYGPGGNQPQHF. The chain joins TRBV6-5 to TRBJ1-5; no firm D call. This CDR3 is built from 15 residues. CDR1 is MNHEY, CDR2 SVGAGI, per germline. V lost 2 bases and J lost 2, with 10 bases in between.

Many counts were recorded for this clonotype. The CDR3 region has the DNA TGTGCCAGCAGCCAAATGGGACTCTCGTCGTCCCAGTACTTC. Encoded protein: CASSQMGLSSSQYF. The chain combines TRBV3-1 with TRBJ2-5; TRBD2 might be the D (6 bases). V was cut by 2 bases and J by 9 bases, with 16 bases left in between. Germline-derived CDR1 and CDR2 are LGHDT and YNNKEL (reference sequence). This CDR3 spans 14 amino acids.

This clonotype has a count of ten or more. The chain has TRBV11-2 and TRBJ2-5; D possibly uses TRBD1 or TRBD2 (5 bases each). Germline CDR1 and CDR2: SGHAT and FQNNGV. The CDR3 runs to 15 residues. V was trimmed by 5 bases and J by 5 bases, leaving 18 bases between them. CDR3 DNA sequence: TGTGCCAGCAGCGCTCTCCACGGGGCCTCTGAGACCCAGTACTTC. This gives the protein CASSALHGASETQYF.

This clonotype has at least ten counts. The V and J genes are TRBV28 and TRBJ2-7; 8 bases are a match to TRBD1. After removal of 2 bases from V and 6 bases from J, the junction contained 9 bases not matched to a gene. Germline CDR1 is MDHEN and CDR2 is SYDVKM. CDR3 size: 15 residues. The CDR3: CASSLVGQGPREQYF. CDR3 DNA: TGTGCCAGCAGTTTAGTCGGACAGGGTCCACGCGAGCAGTACTTC.

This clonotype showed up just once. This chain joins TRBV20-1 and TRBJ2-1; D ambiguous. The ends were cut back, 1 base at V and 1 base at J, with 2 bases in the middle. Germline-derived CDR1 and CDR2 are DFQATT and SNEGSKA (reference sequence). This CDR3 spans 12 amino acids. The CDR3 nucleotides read TGCAGTGCTAGAGGTTCCTACAATGAGCAGTTCTTC. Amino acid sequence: CSARGSYNEQFF.

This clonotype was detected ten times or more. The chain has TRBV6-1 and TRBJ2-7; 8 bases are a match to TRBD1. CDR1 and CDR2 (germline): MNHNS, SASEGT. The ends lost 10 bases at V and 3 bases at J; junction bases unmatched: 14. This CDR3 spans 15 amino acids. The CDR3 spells CATRWIIDRGYEQYF. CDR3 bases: TGTGCCACACGTTGGATAATAGACAGGGGCTACGAGCAGTACTTC.

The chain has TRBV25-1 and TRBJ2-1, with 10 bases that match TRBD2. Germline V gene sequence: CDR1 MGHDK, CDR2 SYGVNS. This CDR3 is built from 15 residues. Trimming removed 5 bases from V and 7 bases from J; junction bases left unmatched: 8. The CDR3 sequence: CASSPVTSGLNEQFF. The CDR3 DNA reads TGTGCCAGCAGTCCAGTGACTAGCGGGTTAAATGAGCAGTTCTTC.

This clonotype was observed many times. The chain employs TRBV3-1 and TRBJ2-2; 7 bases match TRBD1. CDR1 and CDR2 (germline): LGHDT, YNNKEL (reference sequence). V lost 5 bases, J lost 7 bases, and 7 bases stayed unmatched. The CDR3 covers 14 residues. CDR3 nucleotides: TGTGCCAGCAGCACCGGGACAGTGATCGGGGAGCTGTTTTTT. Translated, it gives CASSTGTVIGELFF.